The present T cell receptor beta chain was sequenced within a study of blood T cell repertoires in COVID-19. Across the whole study: COVID-19 samples collected from the United States, Italy and Spain covered acute and convalescent phases. Sources were T cells, B-cell-depleted T cells, or PBMCs; the material itself was cDNA or gDNA.

CDR3 length: 12 amino acids. Deletions cut 4 bases from V and 2 bases from J, with 5 bases between. As originally analysed: Reference gene primer amplification gave estimated nucleated cell counts. Clones were sequenced by immunoSEQ multiplex PCR, and TCRdb holds only the in-frame ones, with some missing. That table furnishes V, J and clone size, whereas the DNA furnished D and trimming. The sample lists about 56,000 clones, approximately 80% occurring once. This chain uses TRBV12-3 or TRBV12-4 with TRBJ1-1, with no clear D. The sequence derives from a woman older than 75 with acute or convalescent COVID-19. The source material was peripheral blood. The CDR3 here is CASSYSNTEAFF. CDR3 nucleotide sequence: TGTGCCAGCAGTTACAGTAACACTGAAGCTTTCTTT.